This T cell receptor (beta chain) was captured by sequencing in a study of cytomegalovirus exposure and HLA in healthy donors. Overall study context: An earlier analysis identified fewer than 130 million unique TCR beta sequences in some 170 million T cells. General study points: The listing of 150 to 200 TCR beta chains classed them as cytomegalovirus-associated.

To note about this clone: Antigen: not known.

The PCR used 60 Vbeta and 13 Jbeta primers. Method: immunoSEQ multiplex PCR; TCRdb's copy keeps in-frame clones and lacks some. The sample includes over 100,000 clones, just under 90% seen only once; the top ten take about 5.5%. Trimming took 4 bases from V and 5 from J, leaving 5 bases between them. CDR3 size: 11 residues. Germline V CDR1 and CDR2: SNHLY, FYNNEI. Though nominally healthy at sampling, donors likely had unrecorded immune exposures. This rearrangement joins TRBV2 to TRBJ1-1, with D unclear. The clonotype originates from a woman in her thirties in good health and CMV-seronegative. Sequenced: PBMCs. The CDR3 DNA follows: TGTGCCAGCAGTGGTCGGACTGAAGCTTTCTTT. The encoded protein is CASSGRTEAFF.